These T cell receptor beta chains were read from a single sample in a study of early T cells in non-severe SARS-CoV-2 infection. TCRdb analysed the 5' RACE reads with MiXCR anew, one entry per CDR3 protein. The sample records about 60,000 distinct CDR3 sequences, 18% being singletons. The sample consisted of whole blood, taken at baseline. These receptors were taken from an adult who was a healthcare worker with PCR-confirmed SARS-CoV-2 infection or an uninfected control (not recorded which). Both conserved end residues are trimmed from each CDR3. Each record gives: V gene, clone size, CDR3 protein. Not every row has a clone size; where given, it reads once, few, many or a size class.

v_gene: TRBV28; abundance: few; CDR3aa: ASSSGGQGNHEQY
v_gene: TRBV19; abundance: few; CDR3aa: ASSKPGQPRNEQF
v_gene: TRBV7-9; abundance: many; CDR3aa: ASSFRSNTGELF
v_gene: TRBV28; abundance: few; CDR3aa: ASRPGYNSPLH
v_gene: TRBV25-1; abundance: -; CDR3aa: ASSEYGDSGELF
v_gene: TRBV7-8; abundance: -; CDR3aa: ASSPQHLSGRMETQY
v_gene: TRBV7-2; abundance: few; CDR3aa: ASSRGLAGVTGELF
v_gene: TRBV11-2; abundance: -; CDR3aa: ASSLVPLVPTGELF
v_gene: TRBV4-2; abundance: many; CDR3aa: ASSHLDRVVYGYT
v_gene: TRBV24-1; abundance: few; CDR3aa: ATSDSPAGLTDTQY
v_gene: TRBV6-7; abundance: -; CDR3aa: ASSYRGQGQPQH
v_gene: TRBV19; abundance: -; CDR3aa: ASSLKSNQPQH
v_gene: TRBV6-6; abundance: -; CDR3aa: ASKVEAFYGYT
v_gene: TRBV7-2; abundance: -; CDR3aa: ASSRLAGVLQETQY
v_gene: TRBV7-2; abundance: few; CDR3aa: ASSLASQGASGANVLT
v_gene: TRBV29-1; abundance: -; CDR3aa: SVETGHYTQY
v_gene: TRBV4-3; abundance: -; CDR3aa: ASSHRLAGGPSEQY
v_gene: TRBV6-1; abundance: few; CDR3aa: ATGDRKGEQY
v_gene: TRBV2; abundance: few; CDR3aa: ASSPPDSVAEAF
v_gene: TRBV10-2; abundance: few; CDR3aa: ASSEGDGNQPQH
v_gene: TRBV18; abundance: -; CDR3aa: ASSPPGAGTTEAF
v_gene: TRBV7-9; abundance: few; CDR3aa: ASSPVTGTGESPLH
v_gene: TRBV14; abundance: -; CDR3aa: ASSQDLGGATYEQY
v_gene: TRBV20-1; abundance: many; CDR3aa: SAYRQGFNQPQH
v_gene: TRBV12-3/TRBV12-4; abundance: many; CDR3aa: ASSPTSLQETQY
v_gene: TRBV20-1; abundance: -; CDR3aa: SASTRDPYEQY
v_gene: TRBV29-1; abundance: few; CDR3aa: SVEDRRVRAGHTGELF
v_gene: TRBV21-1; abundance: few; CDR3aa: ASSPGPGGGTDSNQPQH
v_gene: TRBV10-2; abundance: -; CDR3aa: ASRPRRSSYEQY
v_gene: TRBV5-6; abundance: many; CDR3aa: ASPTTVQETQY
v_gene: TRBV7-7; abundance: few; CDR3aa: ASSPRLDTGELF
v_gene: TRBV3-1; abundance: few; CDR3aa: ASSRIRGNTGELF
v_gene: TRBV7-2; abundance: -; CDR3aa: ASSLKPRADTQY
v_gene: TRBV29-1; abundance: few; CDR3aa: SGQQNTEAF
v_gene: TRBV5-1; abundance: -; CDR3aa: ASSLPGNDNIQY
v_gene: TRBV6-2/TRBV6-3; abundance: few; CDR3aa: ASRPNSYEQY
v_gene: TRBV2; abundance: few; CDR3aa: ASSTWSDNEQF
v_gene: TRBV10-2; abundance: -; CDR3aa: ASSESRYEQY
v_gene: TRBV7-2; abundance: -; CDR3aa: ASSRGQGYDYT
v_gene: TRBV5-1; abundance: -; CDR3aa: ASSLAVKADSPLH
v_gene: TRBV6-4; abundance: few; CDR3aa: ASSPASGRKNGELF
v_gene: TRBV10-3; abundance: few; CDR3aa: AISETYSRSYEQY
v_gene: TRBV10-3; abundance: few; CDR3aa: AMTSANVDTQY
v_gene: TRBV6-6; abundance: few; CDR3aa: ASSDRDRGFRTNEKLF
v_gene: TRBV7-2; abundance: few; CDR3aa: ASSLAIGQRGEQY
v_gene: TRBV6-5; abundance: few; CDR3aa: ASSYSFPGTEAF
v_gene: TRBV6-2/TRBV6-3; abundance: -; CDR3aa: ASSRMGVGAKNIQY
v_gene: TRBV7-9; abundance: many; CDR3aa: ASSLQGALDGYT
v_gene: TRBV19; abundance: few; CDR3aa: ASSIGGSGGADTQY
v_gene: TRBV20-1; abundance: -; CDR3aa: SARDGLGYSDTQY